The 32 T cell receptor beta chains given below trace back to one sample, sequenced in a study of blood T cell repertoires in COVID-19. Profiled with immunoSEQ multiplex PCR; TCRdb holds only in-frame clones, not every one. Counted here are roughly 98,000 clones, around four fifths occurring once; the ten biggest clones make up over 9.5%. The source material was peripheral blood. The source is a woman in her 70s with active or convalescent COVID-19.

The CDR3 spells CSATPQGALHF. The CDR3 DNA is TGCAGTGCTACCCCCCAGGGGGCCCTCCACTTT. V gene TRBV20-1 combines with J gene TRBJ1-6; 7 positions agree with TRBD1. The J segment lost 14 bases and the V segment lost 4 bases, leaving 5 bases of the junction unmatched. The CDR3 runs to 11 residues. Germline assignment: CDR1 DFQATT and CDR2 SNEGSKA (reference sequence).

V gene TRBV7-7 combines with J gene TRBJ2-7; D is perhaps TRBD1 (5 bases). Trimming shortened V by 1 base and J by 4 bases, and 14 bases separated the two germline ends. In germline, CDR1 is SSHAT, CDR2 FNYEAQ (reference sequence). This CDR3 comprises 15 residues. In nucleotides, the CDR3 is TGTGCCAGCAGCTTAGGGGCCCAGGGTTGGTACGAGCAGTACTTC. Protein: CASSLGAQGWYEQYF.

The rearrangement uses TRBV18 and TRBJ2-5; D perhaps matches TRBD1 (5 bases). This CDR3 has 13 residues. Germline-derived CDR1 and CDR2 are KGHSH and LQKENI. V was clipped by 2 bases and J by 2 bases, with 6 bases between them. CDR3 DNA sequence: TGTGCCAGCTCACCAGACAGACAAGAGACCCAGTACTTC. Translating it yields CASSPDRQETQYF. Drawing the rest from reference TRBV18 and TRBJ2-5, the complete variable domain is NAGVMQNPRHLVRRRGQEARLRCSPMKGHSHVYWYRQLPEEGLKFMVYLQKENIIDESGMPKERFSAEFPKEGPSILRIQQVVRGDSAAYFCASSPDRQETQYFGPGTRLLVL.

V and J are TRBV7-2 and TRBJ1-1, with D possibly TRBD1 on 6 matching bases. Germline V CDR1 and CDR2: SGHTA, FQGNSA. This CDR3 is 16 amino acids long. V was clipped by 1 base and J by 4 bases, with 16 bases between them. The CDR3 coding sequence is TGTGCCAGCAGCTTAGGAGGTTTAGGGGGTCGCACTGAAGCTTTCTTT. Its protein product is CASSLGGLGGRTEAFF.

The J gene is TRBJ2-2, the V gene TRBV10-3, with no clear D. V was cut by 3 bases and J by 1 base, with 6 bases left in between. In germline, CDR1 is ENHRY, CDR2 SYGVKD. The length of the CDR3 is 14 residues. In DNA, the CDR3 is TGTGCCATCAGTGAATCTGTGAACACCGGGGAGCTGTTTTTT. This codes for CAISESVNTGELFF.

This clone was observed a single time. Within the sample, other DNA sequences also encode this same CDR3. CDR3 sequence: CASSQDRNQPQHF. The CDR3 DNA follows: TGTGCCAGCAGCCAAGACCGGAATCAGCCCCAGCATTTT. This chain links TRBV3-1 (or the pseudogene TRBV3-2) with TRBJ1-5, with no clear D. The germline V and J ends were trimmed by 0 bases and 4 bases, with 4 bases remaining between them. CDR1 LGHDT and CDR2 YNNKEL come from the germline V gene (reference sequence). The CDR3 has 13 amino acids.

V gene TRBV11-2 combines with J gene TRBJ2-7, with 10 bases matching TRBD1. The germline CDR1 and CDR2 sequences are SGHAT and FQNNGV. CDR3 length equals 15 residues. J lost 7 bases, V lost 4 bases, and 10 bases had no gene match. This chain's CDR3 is CASSSHRQGAYEQYF. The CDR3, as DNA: TGTGCCAGCAGCTCCCACCGACAGGGGGCATATGAGCAGTACTTC.

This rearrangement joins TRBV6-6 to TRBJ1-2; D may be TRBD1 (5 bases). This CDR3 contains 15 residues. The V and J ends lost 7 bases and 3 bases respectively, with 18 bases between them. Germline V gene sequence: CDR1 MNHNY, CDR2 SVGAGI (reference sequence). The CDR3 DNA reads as TGTGCCAGCACTAAAGATGGGGCAGGCGACTATGGCTACACCTTC. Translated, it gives CASTKDGAGDYGYTF.

CDR3 amino acids: CASSPILAGDTEAFF. The CDR3 DNA sequence: TGTGCCAGCTCACCTATTCTAGCCGGGGACACTGAAGCTTTCTTT. The rearrangement links TRBV18 to TRBJ1-1; D call uncertain. The length of the CDR3 is 15 residues. V lost 3 bases and J 3 bases, leaving 14 bases between the germline ends. Germline V lookup: CDR1 KGHSH, CDR2 LQKENI.

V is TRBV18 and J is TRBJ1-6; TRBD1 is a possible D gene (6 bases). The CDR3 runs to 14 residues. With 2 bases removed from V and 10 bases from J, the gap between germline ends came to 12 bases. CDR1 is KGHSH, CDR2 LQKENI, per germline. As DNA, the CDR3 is TGTGCCAGCTCACCAGACAGGTCCACCTCACCCCTCCACTTT. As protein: CASSPDRSTSPLHF.

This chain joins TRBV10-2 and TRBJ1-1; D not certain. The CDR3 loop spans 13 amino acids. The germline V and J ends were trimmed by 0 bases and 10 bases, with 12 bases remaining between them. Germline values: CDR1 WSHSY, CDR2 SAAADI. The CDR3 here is CASSESDSRGAFF. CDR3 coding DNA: TGCGCCAGCAGTGAGTCGGACTCCCGGGGAGCTTTCTTT.

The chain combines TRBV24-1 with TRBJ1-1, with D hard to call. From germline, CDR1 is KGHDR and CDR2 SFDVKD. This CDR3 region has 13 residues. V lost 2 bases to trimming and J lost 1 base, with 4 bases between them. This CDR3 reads CATSDYRNTEAFF. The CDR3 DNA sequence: TGTGCCACCAGTGATTACAGGAACACTGAAGCTTTCTTT.

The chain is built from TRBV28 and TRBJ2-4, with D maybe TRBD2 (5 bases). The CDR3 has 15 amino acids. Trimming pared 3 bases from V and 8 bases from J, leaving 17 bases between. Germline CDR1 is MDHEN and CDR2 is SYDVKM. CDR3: CASSFSTRSKDIQYF. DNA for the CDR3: TGTGCCAGCAGTTTCTCAACTAGGTCCAAGGACATTCAGTACTTC.

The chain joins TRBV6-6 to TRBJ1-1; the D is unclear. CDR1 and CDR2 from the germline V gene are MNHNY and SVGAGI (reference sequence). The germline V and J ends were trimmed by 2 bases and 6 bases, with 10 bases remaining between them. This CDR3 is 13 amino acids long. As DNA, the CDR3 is TGTGCCAGCAGTTACGCTGGGGAGCCTGAAGCTTTCTTT. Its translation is CASSYAGEPEAFF.

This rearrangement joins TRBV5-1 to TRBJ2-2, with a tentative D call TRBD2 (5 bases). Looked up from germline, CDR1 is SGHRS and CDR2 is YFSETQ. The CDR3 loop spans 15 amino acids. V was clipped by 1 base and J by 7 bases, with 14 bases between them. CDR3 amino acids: CASSLYEGSGGELFF. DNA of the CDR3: TGCGCCAGCAGCTTGTATGAGGGATCCGGCGGGGAGCTGTTTTTT.

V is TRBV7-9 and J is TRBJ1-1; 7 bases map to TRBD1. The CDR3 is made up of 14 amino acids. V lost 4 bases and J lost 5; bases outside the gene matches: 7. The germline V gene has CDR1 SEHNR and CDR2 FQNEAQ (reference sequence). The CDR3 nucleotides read TGTGCCAGCAGCTACGAGGGGGCGAGGACTGAAGCTTTCTTT. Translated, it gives CASSYEGARTEAFF.

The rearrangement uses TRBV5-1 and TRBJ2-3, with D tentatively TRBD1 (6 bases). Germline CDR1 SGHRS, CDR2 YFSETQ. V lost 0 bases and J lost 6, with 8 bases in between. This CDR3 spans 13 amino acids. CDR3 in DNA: TGCGCCAGCAGCTTGGCAGGGGACGATACGCAGTATTTT. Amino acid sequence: CASSLAGDDTQYF.

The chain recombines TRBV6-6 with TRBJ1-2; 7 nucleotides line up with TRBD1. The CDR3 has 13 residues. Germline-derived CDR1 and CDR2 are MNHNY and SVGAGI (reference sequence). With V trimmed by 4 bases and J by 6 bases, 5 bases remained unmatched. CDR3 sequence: CASSLPGTDGYTF. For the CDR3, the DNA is TGTGCCAGCAGTTTACCGGGGACAGATGGCTACACCTTC.

DNA for the CDR3: TGTGCCAGCAGTGGGGGGACAGGGGGCGAGCAGTACTTC. Translated, it gives CASSGGTGGEQYF. The genes are TRBV2 and TRBJ2-7; 11 bases are shared with TRBD1. Germline trimming cut 4 bases from V and 6 bases from J; bases unmatched to any gene: 2. CDR1 SNHLY and CDR2 FYNNEI come from the germline V gene. This CDR3 spans 13 amino acids.

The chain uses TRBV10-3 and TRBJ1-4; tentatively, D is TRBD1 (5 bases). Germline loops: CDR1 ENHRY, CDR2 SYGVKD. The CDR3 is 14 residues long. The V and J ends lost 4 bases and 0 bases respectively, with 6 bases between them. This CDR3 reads CAISGQSTNEKLFF. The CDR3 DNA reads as TGTGCCATCAGTGGACAGTCAACTAATGAAAAACTGTTTTTT.

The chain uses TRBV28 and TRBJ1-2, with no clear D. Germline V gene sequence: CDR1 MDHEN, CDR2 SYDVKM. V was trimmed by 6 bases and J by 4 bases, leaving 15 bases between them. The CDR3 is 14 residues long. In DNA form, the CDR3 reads TGTGCCAGCAGCCTGACATCCCCTATCTATGGCTACACCTTC. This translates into CASSLTSPIYGYTF.

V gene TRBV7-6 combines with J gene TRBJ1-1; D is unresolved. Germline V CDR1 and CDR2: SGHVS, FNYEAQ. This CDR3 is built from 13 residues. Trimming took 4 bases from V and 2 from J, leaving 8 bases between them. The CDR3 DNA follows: TGTGCCAGCAGCTCCGGTCCCAACACTGAAGCTTTCTTT. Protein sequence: CASSSGPNTEAFF.

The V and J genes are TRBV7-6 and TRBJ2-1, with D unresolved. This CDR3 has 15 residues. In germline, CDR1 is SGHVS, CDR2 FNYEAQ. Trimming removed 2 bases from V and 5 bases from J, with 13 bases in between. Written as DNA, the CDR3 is TGTGCCAGCAGCTTATACTTGGAGACTGACAATGAGCAGTTCTTC. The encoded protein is CASSLYLETDNEQFF.

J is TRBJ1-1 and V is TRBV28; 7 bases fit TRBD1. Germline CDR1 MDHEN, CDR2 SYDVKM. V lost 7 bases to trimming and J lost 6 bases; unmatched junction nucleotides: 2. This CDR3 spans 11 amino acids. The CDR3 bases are TGTGCCAGCACCCAGGGGGCTGAAGCTTTCTTT. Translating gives CASTQGAEAFF.

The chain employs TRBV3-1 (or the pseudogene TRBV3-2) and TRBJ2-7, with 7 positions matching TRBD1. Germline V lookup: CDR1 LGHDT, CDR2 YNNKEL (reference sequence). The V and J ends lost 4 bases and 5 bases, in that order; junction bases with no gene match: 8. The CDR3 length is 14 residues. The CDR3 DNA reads TGTGCCAGCAGCCTCTGGGGACAGACTAACGAGCAGTACTTC. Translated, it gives CASSLWGQTNEQYF.

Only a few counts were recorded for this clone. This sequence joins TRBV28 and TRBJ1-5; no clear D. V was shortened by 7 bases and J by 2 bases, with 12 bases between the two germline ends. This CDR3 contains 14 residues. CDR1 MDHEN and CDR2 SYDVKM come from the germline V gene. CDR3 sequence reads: CASTVPRGNQPQHF. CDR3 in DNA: TGTGCCAGCACTGTCCCTCGGGGCAATCAGCCCCAGCATTTT.

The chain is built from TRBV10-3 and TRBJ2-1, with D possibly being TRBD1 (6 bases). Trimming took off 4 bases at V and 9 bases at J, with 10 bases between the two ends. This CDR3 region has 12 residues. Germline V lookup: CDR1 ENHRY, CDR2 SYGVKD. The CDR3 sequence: CAISGTTGEQFF. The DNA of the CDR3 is TGTGCCATCAGTGGAACGACAGGTGAGCAGTTCTTC.

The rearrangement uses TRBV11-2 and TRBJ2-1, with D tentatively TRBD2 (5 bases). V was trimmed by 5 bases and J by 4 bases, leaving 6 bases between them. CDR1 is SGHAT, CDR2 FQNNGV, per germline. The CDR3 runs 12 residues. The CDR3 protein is CASSRGYNEQFF. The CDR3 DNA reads TGTGCCAGCAGCCGGGGTTACAATGAGCAGTTCTTC.

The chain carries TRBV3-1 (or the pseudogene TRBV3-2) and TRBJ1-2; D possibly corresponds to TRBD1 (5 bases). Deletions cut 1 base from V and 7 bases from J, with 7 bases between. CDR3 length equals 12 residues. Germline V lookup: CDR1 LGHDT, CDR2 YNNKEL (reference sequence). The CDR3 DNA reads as TGTGCCAGCAGCCAAGGGGGCTTTGGCTACACCTTC. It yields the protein CASSQGGFGYTF.

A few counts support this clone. CDR3 sequence: CASSLIDRPTNEQYF. The CDR3 region has the DNA TGTGCCAGCAGCCTGATCGACAGGCCTACAAACGAGCAGTACTTC. The chain is built from TRBV11-2 and TRBJ2-7, with D possibly TRBD1 on 6 matching bases. The length of the CDR3 is 15 residues. V lost 5 bases, J lost 5 bases, and 19 bases lay in between. CDR1 and CDR2 from the germline V gene are SGHAT and FQNNGV. The full variable domain, in which reference TRBV11-2 and TRBJ2-7 provide the parts outside the CDR3, is EAGVAQSPRYKIIEKRQSVAFWCNPISGHATLYWYQQILGQGPKLLIQFQNNGVVDDSQLPKDRFSAERLKGVDSTLKIQPAKLEDSAVYLCASSLIDRPTNEQYFGPGTRLTVT.

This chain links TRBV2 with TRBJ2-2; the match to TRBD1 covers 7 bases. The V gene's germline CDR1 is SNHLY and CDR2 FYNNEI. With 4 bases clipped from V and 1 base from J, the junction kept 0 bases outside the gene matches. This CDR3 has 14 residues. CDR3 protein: CASSGQGNTGELFF. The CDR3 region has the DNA TGTGCCAGCAGTGGACAGGGGAACACCGGGGAGCTGTTTTTT.

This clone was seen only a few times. The CDR3 here is CASSYSPGTDTIYF. The CDR3, as DNA: TGTGCCAGCAGTTACTCCCCCGGGACAGACACCATATATTTT. The chain employs TRBV6-2 or TRBV6-3 and TRBJ1-3; 7 positions agree with TRBD1. Germline V CDR1 and CDR2: MNHEY, SVGEGT. Germline trimming cut 0 bases from V and 8 bases from J; bases unmatched to any gene: 4. The CDR3 has 14 amino acids.